This TCR beta chain was sequenced for a study of cytomegalovirus exposure and HLA in healthy donors. Study-wide points: Associated with cytomegalovirus, according to the listing, were around 160 TCR beta chains.

This clone has more than one count but fewer than ten. Its antigen is as yet unknown. The donors formed part of the roughly 120-subject validation cohort, distinct from the approximately 670-subject first cohort. Method: immunoSEQ multiplex PCR; TCRdb's copy keeps in-frame clones and lacks some. Of a few hundred thousand clones detected, 80% to 90% appear once; the ten largest clones hold roughly 1%. Germline CDR1 reads GTSNPN; CDR2 reads SVGIG (reference sequence). With 0 bases removed from V and 6 bases from J, the gap between germline ends came to 11 bases. The CDR3 runs 14 residues. The sequence came from a woman aged 18-29 years in good health and CMV-seronegative. Sequenced input: PBMCs. The chain is built from TRBV30 and TRBJ2-2; maybe TRBD1 (6 bases). Written as DNA, the CDR3 is TGTGCCTGGAGTGTACAGGGATCGGCCGGGGAGCTGTTTTTT. It is translated as CAWSVQGSAGELFF.